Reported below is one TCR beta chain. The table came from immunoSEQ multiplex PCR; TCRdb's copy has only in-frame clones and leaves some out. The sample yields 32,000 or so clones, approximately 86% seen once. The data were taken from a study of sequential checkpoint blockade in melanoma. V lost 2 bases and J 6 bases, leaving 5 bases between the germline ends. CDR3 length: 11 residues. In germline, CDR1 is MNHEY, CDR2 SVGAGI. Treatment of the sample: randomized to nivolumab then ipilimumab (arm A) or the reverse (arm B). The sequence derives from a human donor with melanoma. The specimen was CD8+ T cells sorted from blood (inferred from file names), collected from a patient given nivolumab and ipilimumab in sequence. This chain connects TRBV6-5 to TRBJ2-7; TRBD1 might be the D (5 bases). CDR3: CASSYQGEQYF. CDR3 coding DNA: TGTGCCAGCAGTTACCAGGGCGAGCAGTACTTC.